This T cell receptor (beta chain) was identified during a study of T cell changes during pregnancy in multiple sclerosis. TCRdb's table, derived via immunoSEQ multiplex PCR, lists solely in-frame clones and lacks some. Of approximately 46,000 clones in the sample, around 87% are singletons; the top ten hold less than 6.5%. Germline loops: CDR1 SGHKS, CDR2 YYEKEE (reference sequence). The V end was cut by 5 bases, the J end by 4 bases, with 7 bases between. This CDR3 is built from 11 residues. The sample in question was peripheral blood, obtained after pregnancy. This chain links TRBV5-5 with TRBJ2-7; D gene unclear. This sequence originates from a female donor in good health, enrolled as a control in a pregnancy study. The CDR3 DNA is TGTGCCAGCAGTTTCGAGTACGAGCAGTACTTC. This codes for CASSFEYEQYF.